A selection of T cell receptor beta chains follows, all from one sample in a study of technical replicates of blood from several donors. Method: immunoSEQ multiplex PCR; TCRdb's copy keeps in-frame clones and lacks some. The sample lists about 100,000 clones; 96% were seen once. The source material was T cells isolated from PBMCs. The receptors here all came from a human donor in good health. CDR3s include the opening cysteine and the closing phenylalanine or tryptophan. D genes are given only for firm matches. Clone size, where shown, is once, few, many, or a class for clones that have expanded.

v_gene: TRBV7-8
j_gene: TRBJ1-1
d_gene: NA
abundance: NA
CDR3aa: CASSLKLSGVDTEAFF
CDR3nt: TGTGCCAGCAGCTTAAAATTGAGCGGTGTCGACACTGAAGCTTTCTTT

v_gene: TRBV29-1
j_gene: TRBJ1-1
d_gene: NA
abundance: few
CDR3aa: CSVTGREEGNTEAFF
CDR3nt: TGCAGCGTTACAGGTCGGGAGGAAGGGAACACTGAAGCTTTCTTT

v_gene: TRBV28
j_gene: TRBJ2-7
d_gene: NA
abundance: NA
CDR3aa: CASSHYEQYF
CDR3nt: TGTGCCAGCAGTCACTACGAGCAGTACTTC

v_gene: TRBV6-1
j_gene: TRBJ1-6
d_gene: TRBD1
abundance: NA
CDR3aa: CASLRGSSYNSPLHF
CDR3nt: TGTGCCAGCCTCAGGGGGAGCTCCTATAATTCACCCCTCCACTTT

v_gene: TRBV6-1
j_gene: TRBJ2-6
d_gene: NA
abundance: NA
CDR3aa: CASKEGPSGANVLTF
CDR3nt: TGTGCCAGCAAGGAGGGGCCTTCTGGGGCCAACGTCCTGACTTTC

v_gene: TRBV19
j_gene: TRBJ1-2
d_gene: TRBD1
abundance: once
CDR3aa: CASSISRGGQGANYGYTF
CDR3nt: TGTGCCAGTAGTATTTCCCGCGGGGGACAGGGAGCTAACTATGGCTACACCTTC

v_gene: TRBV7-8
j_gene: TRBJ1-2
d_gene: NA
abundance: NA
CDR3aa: CASSPRDTVYGYTF
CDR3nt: TGTGCCAGCAGCCCCAGGGACACGGTTTATGGCTACACCTTC

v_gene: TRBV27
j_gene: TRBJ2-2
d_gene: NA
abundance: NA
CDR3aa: CASVTNTGELFF
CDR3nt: TGTGCCAGCGTTACGAACACCGGGGAGCTGTTTTTT

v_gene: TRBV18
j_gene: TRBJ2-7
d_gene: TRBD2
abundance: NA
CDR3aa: CASSPYSGTSVYEQYF
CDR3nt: TGTGCCAGCTCACCATACTCCGGGACTAGCGTTTACGAGCAGTACTTC

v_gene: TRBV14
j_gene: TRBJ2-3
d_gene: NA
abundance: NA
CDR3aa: CASSQVVQVTTDTQYF
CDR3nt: TGTGCCAGCAGCCAAGTAGTACAGGTGACCACAGATACGCAGTATTTT

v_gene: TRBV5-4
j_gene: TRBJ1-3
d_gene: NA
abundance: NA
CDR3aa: CASSLAKGAGNTIYF
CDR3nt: TGTGCCAGCAGCTTGGCCAAAGGGGCTGGAAACACCATATATTTT